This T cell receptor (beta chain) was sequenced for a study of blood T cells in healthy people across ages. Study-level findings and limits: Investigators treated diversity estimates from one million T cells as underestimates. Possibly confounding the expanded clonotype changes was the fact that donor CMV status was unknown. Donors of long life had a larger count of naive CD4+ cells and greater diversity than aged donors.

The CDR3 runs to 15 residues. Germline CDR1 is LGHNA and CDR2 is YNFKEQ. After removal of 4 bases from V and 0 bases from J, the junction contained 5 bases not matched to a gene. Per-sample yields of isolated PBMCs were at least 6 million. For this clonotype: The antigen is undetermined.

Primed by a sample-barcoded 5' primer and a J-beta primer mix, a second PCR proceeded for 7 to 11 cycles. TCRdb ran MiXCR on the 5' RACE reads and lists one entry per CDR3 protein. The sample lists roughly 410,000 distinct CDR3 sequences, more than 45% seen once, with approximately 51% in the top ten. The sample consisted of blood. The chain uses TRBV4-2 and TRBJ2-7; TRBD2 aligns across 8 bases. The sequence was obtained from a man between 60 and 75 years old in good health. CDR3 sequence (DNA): TGTGCCAGCAGCCCCAGCGGGAGTGTCTCCTACGAGCAGTACTTC. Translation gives CASSPSGSVSYEQYF.